What follows are 28 T cell receptor beta chains derived from one specimen sequenced in a study of molecular identifiers for immune sequencing clone quantification. TCRdb analysed the PCR reads with MiXCR anew, one entry per CDR3 protein. The sample lists about 97,000 distinct CDR3 sequences; about 35% were seen once. The sequenced sample was naive CD8+ T cells from blood, with Jurkat cell RNA spiked in. Subset of the sample: FACS-sorted CD8+CD4-CCR7+CD45RA+ naive T cells. The origin of the receptors is a human donor in good health. Some libraries in this study had Jurkat cell RNA spiked in.

The chain couples TRBV28 to TRBJ2-5, with D possibly being TRBD1 or TRBD2 (7 bases each). CDR1 and CDR2 (germline): MDHEN, SYDVKM. V shed 5 bases and J shed 5 bases, with 24 bases lying between them. CDR3 size: 17 residues. The CDR3 DNA sequence: TGTGCCAGCAGTGGGCCAGGGGGGGATAGTAGGAAGGAGACCCAGTACTTC. It codes for CASSGPGGDSRKETQYF.

As regards this clonotype: Because it lacks the conserved phenylalanine or tryptophan at the end, this CDR3 is likely a read error. No DNA is shown, since the ends of the CDR3 on it are uncertain; the CDR3 is the one TCRdb lists. The rearrangement links TRBV4-3 to TRBJ2-7; the table calls TRBD2, which could not be checked here. 14 amino acids form the CDR3, both terminal residues included. Germline CDR1 LGHNA, CDR2 YSLEER. CDR3 loop: CASSQEGEGAEQNI.

As regards this clonotype: With a much larger clone just one base away, this may be a read error. The CDR3 does not close with the conserved phenylalanine or tryptophan, likely indicating a read error. The chain recombines TRBV19 with TRBJ1-2, with 11 nucleotides matching TRBD1. This CDR3 spans 17 amino acids. Trimming took 6 bases from V and 4 from J; bases not matched to a gene: 13. Germline V gene lookup returns CDR1 LNHDA and CDR2 SQIVND (reference sequence). The CDR3 nucleotides are TGTGCCAGTAGGATCACCCTCCGGACAGGGGGCGCCTATGGCTACACCATC. Residues: CASRITLRTGGAYGYTI.

The CDR3 here is CASSVALRKSGTDTQYF. CDR3 DNA sequence: TGTGCCAGCAGCGTAGCTCTGAGGAAAAGCGGCACAGATACGCAGTATTTT. This sequence joins TRBV9 and TRBJ2-3; D is unresolved. The CDR3 runs to 17 residues. The ends were cut back, 0 bases at V and 1 base at J, with 15 bases in the middle. Per germline, CDR1 SGDLS and CDR2 YYNGEE.

Comments on this clonotype: Since the CDR3 does not end with the conserved phenylalanine or tryptophan, this likely comes from a read error. The limits of the CDR3 on the DNA are not certain, so only TCRdb's listed CDR3 is given. The chain employs TRBV2 and TRBJ2-7; the table assigns TRBD1, which was not confirmed against the DNA. CDR1 and CDR2 from the germline V gene are SNHLY and FYNNEI. The CDR3 totals 10 residues, both ends included. CDR3 protein: CASGGGEQSC.

The rearrangement uses TRBV19 and TRBJ2-2; a possible D gene is TRBD1 (6 bases). V was shortened by 6 bases and J by 4 bases, with 12 bases between the two germline ends. Germline CDR1 and CDR2: LNHDA and SQIVND (reference sequence). The CDR3 consists of 14 residues. CDR3 residues: CASSPTGPTGELFF. CDR3 nucleotide sequence: TGTGCCAGTAGCCCCACAGGGCCCACCGGGGAGCTGTTTTTT.

As regards this clonotype: With a much larger clone just one base away, this may be a read error. This chain uses TRBV5-1 with TRBJ2-6, with D perhaps TRBD1 (5 bases). CDR1 is SGHRS and CDR2 is YFSETQ in the germline V gene. CDR3 size: 17 residues. The CDR3 DNA reads as TGCGCCAGCGACGTTGGGTACTCAGTTACTGGGGCCAACGTCCTGCCTTTC. Its protein is CASDVGYSVTGANVLPF.

This clonotype has just a few counts. The V gene is TRBV6-1, the J gene TRBJ2-2; D perhaps matches TRBD2 (6 bases). From germline, CDR1 is MNHNS and CDR2 SASEGT. V lost 2 bases and J 1 base, leaving 11 bases between the germline ends. This CDR3 has 16 residues. DNA of the CDR3: TGTGCCAGCAGTGAATGGGATAGCGGGAACACCGGGGAGCTGTTTTTT. It specifies CASSEWDSGNTGELFF.

On this clonotype itself: A read error may be the cause here, since a much bigger clone is one base away. The gene calls are TRBV7-8 and TRBJ1-1, with D maybe TRBD1 (5 bases). The CDR3 is made up of 13 amino acids. Germline V gene data show CDR1 as SGHVS and CDR2 as FQNEAQ. This CDR3 is CTSSFRVNTEAFF. The CDR3 DNA is TGTACCAGCAGTTTCAGGGTTAACACTGAAGCTTTCTTT.

The gene calls are TRBV6-2 or TRBV6-3 and TRBJ2-6; D is perhaps TRBD1 (6 bases). V was pared by 6 bases and J by 2 bases, with 11 bases between. CDR1 is MNHEY and CDR2 is SVGEGT in the germline V gene. The CDR3 is made up of 15 amino acids. CDR3 protein: CASRLTGTGANVLTF. CDR3 nucleotides: TGTGCCAGCAGACTCACAGGGACTGGGGCCAACGTCCTGACTTTC.

This rearrangement joins TRBV6-1 to TRBJ1-5; D might be TRBD1 (6 bases). V lost 2 bases to trimming and J lost 2 bases, with 13 bases between them. The CDR3 length is 16 residues. Germline V CDR1 and CDR2: MNHNS, SASEGT. CDR3 DNA: TGTGCCAGCAGTGAATTGTACAGGGAGGGCAATCAGCCCCAGCATTTT. Amino acid sequence: CASSELYREGNQPQHF.

In regard to this clonotype: A read error is possible here, since a much larger clone lies one base away. J is TRBJ2-3 and V is TRBV9; 9 bases align to TRBD2. Germline values: CDR1 SGDLS, CDR2 YYNGEE. There are 15 residues in the CDR3. CDR3 DNA sequence: TGTGCCAGCAGCGTTAGCGGGAGCGGCACAGATGCGCAGTATTTT. Its translation is CASSVSGSGTDAQYF.

This clonotype was seen a handful of times. The J gene is TRBJ2-7, the V gene TRBV5-5; D ambiguous. The ends were cut back, 1 base at V and 2 bases at J, with 7 bases in the middle. The CDR3 runs 13 residues. Germline loops: CDR1 SGHKS, CDR2 YYEKEE (reference sequence). In DNA form, the CDR3 reads TGTGCCAGCAGCTTGAGTTCGGCCTACGAGCAGTACTTC. Translating it yields CASSLSSAYEQYF.

This clonotype was counted at least ten times. The chain is built from TRBV19 and TRBJ2-3; D is unresolved. The V end was cut by 1 base, the J end by 2 bases, with 4 bases between. The CDR3 is 13 residues long. CDR1 and CDR2 (germline): LNHDA, SQIVND (reference sequence). CDR3 nucleotides: TGTGCCAGTAGTATAGCCTACACAGATACGCAGTATTTT. Its protein is CASSIAYTDTQYF. The full variable domain, in which reference TRBV19 and TRBJ2-3 provide the parts outside the CDR3, is DGGITQSPKYLFRKEGQNVTLSCEQNLNHDAMYWYRQDPGQGLRLIYYSQIVNDFQKGDIAEGYSVSREKKESFPLTVTSAQKNPTAFYLCASSIAYTDTQYFGPGTRLTVL.

This sequence joins TRBV25-1 and TRBJ1-1; weak D call: TRBD1 (5 bases). The CDR3 has 13 residues. CDR1 is MGHDK, CDR2 SYGVNS, per germline. The V gene lost 6 bases and the J gene lost 5 bases, with 13 bases spanning the gap. CDR3 nucleotides: TGTGCCAGCAGAGGTAGTTGGGGGACTGAAGCTTTCTTT. Translating it yields CASRGSWGTEAFF.

Note on this clonotype: A single base separates this from a much larger clone, so it may be a read error. The chain combines TRBV20-1 with TRBJ1-4, with unresolved D. There are 10 residues in the CDR3. Looked up from germline, CDR1 is DFQATT and CDR2 is SNEGSKA (reference sequence). The CDR3 nucleotides read TGCAGTGCTAGAGTTTTCGGACCCTCTTTT. Translated, it gives CSARVFGPSF.

The V gene is TRBV6-5, the J gene TRBJ2-2; possible D gene TRBD1, 5 bases. CDR1 is MNHEY and CDR2 is SVGAGI in the germline V gene. The CDR3 totals 17 residues. With 0 bases removed from V and 0 bases from J, the gap between germline ends came to 11 bases. CDR3 sequence: CASSYSIGHPNTGELFF. As DNA, the CDR3 is TGTGCCAGCAGTTACTCGATTGGACACCCGAACACCGGGGAGCTGTTTTTT.

This clonotype was observed a few times. The rearrangement links TRBV28 to TRBJ2-1; D not resolved. The CDR3 length is 12 residues. CDR1 is MDHEN, CDR2 SYDVKM, per germline. V was shortened by 9 bases and J by 3 bases, with 9 bases between the two germline ends. The CDR3 bases are TGTGCCAGTGTGACGGGCTACAATGAGCAGTTCTTC. Amino acids: CASVTGYNEQFF.

As to this clonotype: Mismatch with germline at one junction end may stem from a read error. This chain links TRBV2 with TRBJ2-5; D call uncertain. The CDR3 is made up of 12 amino acids. CDR1 and CDR2 (germline): SNHLY, FYNNEI. The CDR3 protein is CASSEPKEPQYF. The CDR3 coding sequence is TGTGCCAGCAGTGAACCGAAAGAGCCCCAGTACTTC.

This clonotype has only a few counts. The chain couples TRBV20-1 to TRBJ2-3; a possible D gene is TRBD2 (5 bases). Trimming shortened V by 0 bases and J by 1 base, and 11 bases separated the two germline ends. CDR1 is DFQATT, CDR2 SNEGSKA, per germline (reference sequence). CDR3 size: 15 residues. In DNA form, the CDR3 reads TGCAGTGCTAGAGAGATGGGGAGTCGCACAGATACGCAGTATTTT. As protein: CSAREMGSRTDTQYF.

The gene calls are TRBV20-1 and TRBJ2-3; TRBD2 is a possible D gene (6 bases). Trimming took 2 bases from V and 5 from J, leaving 14 bases between them. This CDR3 region has 14 residues. The germline V gene has CDR1 DFQATT and CDR2 SNEGSKA (reference sequence). The CDR3 sequence is CSARWRLDGDTQYF. The CDR3 DNA reads as TGCAGTGCTAGATGGAGACTAGATGGAGATACGCAGTATTTT.

The gene calls are TRBV9 and TRBJ2-2; D gene unclear. This CDR3 region has 16 residues. Germline assignment: CDR1 SGDLS and CDR2 YYNGEE. V was pared by 3 bases and J by 0 bases, with 12 bases between. CDR3 in DNA: TGTGCCAGCAGCGCCCCCAGGCTCACGAACACCGGGGAGCTGTTTTTT. Protein sequence: CASSAPRLTNTGELFF.

Only a few counts were recorded for this clonotype. The chain is built from TRBV2 and TRBJ2-5; the D gene is possibly TRBD1 (5 bases). V was pared by 6 bases and J by 2 bases, with 10 bases between. The CDR3 has 13 residues. Germline CDR1 and CDR2: SNHLY and FYNNEI. For the CDR3, the DNA is TGTGCCAGCAGGGGGTCAGGGCAAGAGACCCAGTACTTC. This encodes CASRGSGQETQYF.

The chain uses TRBV5-6 and TRBJ2-5; 11 nucleotides align to TRBD1. V was pared by 4 bases and J by 5 bases, with 4 bases of the junction left unmatched. Per the germline V gene, CDR1 is SGHDT and CDR2 is YYEEEE. The CDR3 runs 14 residues. The CDR3 here is CASSLDRGPETQYF. CDR3 nucleotides: TGTGCCAGCAGCCTGGACAGGGGGCCGGAGACCCAGTACTTC. The full variable domain, with the rest looked up from reference TRBV5-6 and TRBJ2-5, is DAGVTQSPTHLIKTRGQQVTLRCSPKSGHDTVSWYQQALGQGPQFIFQYYEEEERQRGNFPDRFSGHQFPNYSSELNVNALLLGDSALYLCASSLDRGPETQYFGPGTRLLVL.

A remark on this clonotype: A much larger clone lies a single base off, so this may be a read error. The chain joins TRBV15 to TRBJ1-2; D perhaps matches TRBD1 (5 bases). Germline V CDR1 and CDR2: LNHNV, YYDKDF (reference sequence). Deletions cut 8 bases from V and 10 bases from J, with 23 bases between. The CDR3 consists of 14 residues. The CDR3 nucleotides are TGTGCCACCCGCCCTGGGGCATACCCTTGGTCCTACACCTTC. Translating gives CATRPGAYPWSYTF. The full variable domain, in which reference TRBV15 and TRBJ1-2 provide the parts outside the CDR3, is DAMVIQNPRYQVTQFGKPVTLSCSQTLNHNVMYWYQQKSSQAPKLLFHYYDKDFNNEADTPDNFQSRRPNTSFCFLDIRSPGLGDTAMYLCATRPGAYPWSYTFGSGTRLTVV.

The chain combines TRBV7-2 with TRBJ1-2, with 8 bases identical to TRBD1. With V trimmed by 1 base and J by 3 bases, 4 bases remained unmatched. This CDR3 has 15 amino acids. Germline values: CDR1 SGHTA, CDR2 FQGNSA. CDR3 bases: TGTGCCAGCAGCTTAGGGTGGACAGGGTACTATGGCTACACCTTC. The encoded protein is CASSLGWTGYYGYTF.

For this clonotype: In this CDR3 the conserved last residue, phenylalanine or tryptophan, is missing, so a read error is likely. The CDR3 DNA reads as TGTGCCAGCAGCTCCGGACAGGGGGCTACAGATACGCAGTATTAT. Encoded protein: CASSSGQGATDTQYY. The chain joins TRBV7-6 to TRBJ2-3, with 11 bases that match TRBD1. Germline V lookup: CDR1 SGHVS, CDR2 FNYEAQ. The V and J ends lost 4 bases and 3 bases, in that order; junction bases with no gene match: 3. The CDR3 runs to 15 residues.

This clonotype was detected many times. The chain is built from TRBV13 and TRBJ1-5, with D perhaps matching TRBD1 (5 bases). V was shortened by 5 bases and J by 6 bases, with 20 bases between the two germline ends. Germline V gene data show CDR1 as PRHDT and CDR2 as FYEKMQ (reference sequence). The length of the CDR3 is 16 residues. This CDR3 is CASSLTSGGVGQPQHF. The CDR3 DNA reads TGTGCCAGCAGCCTTACGTCCGGGGGAGTAGGTCAGCCCCAGCATTTT.